Given below is one T cell receptor beta chain in context. The antigen remains unidentified. TCRdb used MiXCR to reprocess the RACE reads, holding one entry per CDR3 protein. Of a few hundred thousand distinct CDR3 sequences listed, 5.5% are singletons. These data originate in a study of human T cells and chemical hapten exposure. Study-wide findings and caveats: Compared with pre-sensitization or healthy control sets, expanded TCRs clustered more. Given that the donors had alopecia, their immune response may differ from that seen in healthy people.

The time point denotes: pre-sensitization, week 0. Treatment reported: therapeutic diphenylcyclopropenone sensitization with weekly scalp DPC. Blood was collected ahead of every patch test applied. Here the sequenced sample was whole blood, taken in connection with sensitization to the hapten diphenylcyclopropenone (DPC). This receptor was identified in a woman younger than 35 with alopecia areata. Some clones in this sample may be carry-over from other donors' samples.

In DNA form, the CDR3 reads TGCGCCAGCAGCCAAGAGGGACAGAGAAATGAAAAACTGTTTTTT. Its translation is CASSQEGQRNEKLFF. The chain carries TRBV4-3 and TRBJ1-4, with 7 bases that match TRBD1. After removal of 0 bases from V and 5 bases from J, the junction contained 3 bases not matched to a gene. CDR3 length equals 15 residues. Germline loops: CDR1 LGHNA, CDR2 YSLEER.